The 32 T cell receptor beta chains given below trace back to one sample, sequenced in a study of cytomegalovirus exposure and HLA in healthy donors. Assay: immunoSEQ multiplex PCR; the TCRdb copy retains only in-frame clones and omits some. The table lists about 56,000 clones, roughly nine tenths of them singletons, with around 16% in the top ten. The sample comprised PBMCs. These receptors were taken from a woman younger than 35 in good health and CMV-seronegative.

The chain couples TRBV5-1 to TRBJ2-3; 8 bases line up with TRBD2. CDR1 is SGHRS and CDR2 is YFSETQ in the germline V gene. The length of the CDR3 is 18 residues. The J segment lost 0 bases and the V segment lost 4 bases, leaving 13 bases of the junction unmatched. CDR3 sequence: CASSPPVPTSVSTDTQYF. The CDR3 coding sequence is TGCGCCAGCAGCCCCCCAGTACCGACTAGCGTAAGCACAGATACGCAGTATTTT.

This chain connects TRBV5-1 to TRBJ2-3; D unresolved. Germline V gene sequence: CDR1 SGHRS, CDR2 YFSETQ. CDR3 length equals 18 residues. V was shortened by 1 base and J by 2 bases, with 20 bases between the two germline ends. The CDR3 sequence is CASSLSAWLEALTDTQYF. For the CDR3, the DNA is TGCGCCAGCAGCTTGTCGGCTTGGCTAGAGGCCCTCACAGATACGCAGTATTTT.

The rearrangement links TRBV21-1 to TRBJ2-7; the table assigns TRBD2, which was not confirmed against the DNA. TRBV21-1 is termed a pseudogene. The CDR3 sequence is 15 residues long. CDR3 sequence: CASSKRPPETHEQYF. Here the CDR3 DNA reads TGTGCCAGCAGCAAAAGGCCTCCGGAGACCCACGAGCAGTACTTC.

This clone was observed a handful of times. The rearrangement joins TRBV19 to TRBJ2-7; TRBD1 matches at 8 bases. CDR3 size: 13 residues. Germline values: CDR1 LNHDA, CDR2 SQIVND (reference sequence). Losses at the gene ends were 4 bases for V and 7 bases for J; bases not matched to a gene: 6. The CDR3 is CASSRQGPGEQYF. CDR3 sequence (DNA): TGTGCCAGTAGTAGACAGGGGCCGGGGGAGCAGTACTTC.

This chain uses TRBV18 with TRBJ2-6; TRBD2 might be the D (5 bases). Deletions cut 3 bases from V and 1 base from J, with 10 bases between. CDR1 and CDR2 from the germline V gene are KGHSH and LQKENI. CDR3 length: 16 amino acids. CDR3 nucleotide sequence: TGTGCCAGCTCACCGTTGAGGGCTTCTGGGGCCAACGTCCTGACTTTC. It codes for CASSPLRASGANVLTF.

The rearrangement links TRBV10-1 to TRBJ1-3; perhaps TRBD1 as D (6 bases). The CDR3 runs to 15 residues. Germline V gives CDR1 WNHNN, CDR2 SYGVQD (reference sequence). Between the trimmed V and J ends, which lost 5 bases and 8 bases, there was a span of 19 bases. In DNA, the CDR3 is TGCGCCAGCAGTTGGCCGGGACATTTATTAGACACCATATATTTT. It yields the protein CASSWPGHLLDTIYF.

This chain joins TRBV18 and TRBJ1-2; 7 bases agree with TRBD1. The germline V gene has CDR1 KGHSH and CDR2 LQKENI. The CDR3 covers 12 residues. V shed 5 bases and J 6 bases; nucleotides not matched to a gene: 3. CDR3 amino acids: CASSADRDGYTF. The CDR3 DNA reads TGTGCCAGCTCAGCCGACAGGGATGGCTACACCTTC.

The chain recombines TRBV30 with TRBJ1-1; a weak D match, TRBD1 (5 bases). Germline loops: CDR1 GTSNPN, CDR2 SVGIG (reference sequence). The CDR3 spans 15 residues. The germline V and J ends were trimmed by 0 bases and 6 bases, with 17 bases remaining between them. The CDR3 is CAWSVLGGKGPEAFF. The CDR3 DNA reads as TGTGCCTGGAGTGTACTTGGGGGGAAGGGGCCTGAAGCTTTCTTT. Full variable domain (outside the CDR3, taken from reference TRBV30 and TRBJ1-1): SQTIHQWPATLVQPVGSPLSLECTVEGTSNPNLYWYRQAAGRGLQLLFYSVGIGQISSEVPQNLSASRPQDRQFILSSKKLLLSDSGFYLCAWSVLGGKGPEAFFGQGTRLTVV.

The V call is TRBV6-1, the J call TRBJ1-2, with no clear D. V lost 6 bases, J lost 6 bases, and 14 bases lay in between. The CDR3 sequence is 13 residues long. Germline V CDR1 and CDR2: MNHNS, SASEGT. The CDR3 coding sequence is TGTGCCAGCAGAGGATTCAGCGTGGATGGCTACACCTTC. It translates to CASRGFSVDGYTF.

The count of this clone is one. This chain links TRBV7-8 with TRBJ2-3; 9 bases agree with TRBD2. The ends lost 5 bases at V and 0 bases at J; junction bases unmatched: 12. CDR1 and CDR2 from the germline V gene are SGHVS and FQNEAQ. CDR3 length: 18 amino acids. The DNA of the CDR3 is TGTGCCAGCAGCAGCCGAACGGGGCGGGAGGGTAGCACAGATACGCAGTATTTT. This translates into CASSSRTGREGSTDTQYF.

J is TRBJ1-4 and V is TRBV7-2; 11 bases align to TRBD1. V lost 4 bases and J lost 3; bases outside the gene matches: 7. Germline loops: CDR1 SGHTA, CDR2 FQGNSA. The CDR3 sequence is 17 residues long. The CDR3: CASSSRDRGLANEKLFF. CDR3 sequence (DNA): TGTGCCAGCAGCTCCCGGGACAGGGGGTTAGCTAATGAAAAACTGTTTTTT.

The count of this clone is one. The chain employs TRBV28 and TRBJ2-5; perhaps TRBD1 as D (5 bases). In germline, CDR1 is MDHEN, CDR2 SYDVKM. Trimming shortened V by 9 bases and J by 1 base, and 18 bases separated the two germline ends. This CDR3 is built from 15 residues. CDR3 DNA: TGTGCCAGTAGGTCAAAGGGGCGGACCCAAGAGACCCAGTACTTC. The encoded protein is CASRSKGRTQETQYF.

The V gene is TRBV7-9, the J gene TRBJ2-5, with TRBD1 identical over 7 bases. With 5 bases clipped from V and 13 bases from J, the junction kept 7 bases outside the gene matches. Germline lookup yields CDR1 SEHNR and CDR2 FQNEAQ (reference sequence). This CDR3 is built from 11 residues. The CDR3 loop reads CASSPSTGWYF. CDR3 coding DNA: TGTGCCAGCAGCCCCTCGACAGGGTGGTACTTC.

J is TRBJ2-1 and V is TRBV7-8; possibly TRBD1 for D (6 bases). V lost 5 bases and J lost 5, with 16 bases in between. The germline gives CDR1 SGHVS, CDR2 FQNEAQ. CDR3 size: 15 residues. CDR3 amino acids: CASSPQGSAHNEQFF. The CDR3 DNA is TGTGCCAGCAGCCCGCAGGGGAGTGCCCACAATGAGCAGTTCTTC.

The table lists this clone with a few counts. The chain couples TRBV7-9 to TRBJ1-1, with D unresolved. Trimming left V 1 base short and J 0 bases short, with 3 bases between. The germline V gene encodes CDR1 SEHNR and CDR2 FQNEAQ (reference sequence). CDR3 length: 13 amino acids. The CDR3 sequence: CASSLDMNTEAFF. DNA of the CDR3: TGTGCCAGCAGCTTAGACATGAACACTGAAGCTTTCTTT.

The chain has TRBV15 and TRBJ2-5, with unresolved D. V dropped 2 bases and J dropped 13 bases, with 14 bases sitting between them. Germline V CDR1 and CDR2: LNHNV, YYDKDF (reference sequence). The CDR3 extends over 12 amino acids. The CDR3 coding sequence is TGTGCCACCAGCAGATCCGGCCTAGAGCCGTACTTC. Its protein is CATSRSGLEPYF. The whole variable domain, filled in from reference TRBV15 and TRBJ2-5, reads DAMVIQNPRYQVTQFGKPVTLSCSQTLNHNVMYWYQQKSSQAPKLLFHYYDKDFNNEADTPDNFQSRRPNTSFCFLDIRSPGLGDTAMYLCATSRSGLEPYFGPGTRLLVL.

The rearrangement uses TRBV29-1 and TRBJ2-1; D might be TRBD1 (5 bases). V lost 6 bases to trimming and J lost 0 bases, with 12 bases between them. The CDR3 consists of 14 residues. Germline V lookup: CDR1 SQVTM, CDR2 ANQGSEA. CDR3 nucleotide sequence: TGCAGCGTCGTGGACAACCCCTCCTACAATGAGCAGTTCTTC. This codes for CSVVDNPSYNEQFF.

The chain is built from TRBV27 and TRBJ1-6; D not certain. CDR1 is MNHEY and CDR2 is SMNVEV in the germline V gene (reference sequence). V gave up 6 bases and J gave up 8 bases, with 14 bases separating them. The CDR3 runs 14 residues. DNA of the CDR3: TGTGCCAGCAGGGCGGGAGTCCCGGATTCACCCCTCCACTTT. Its translation: CASRAGVPDSPLHF.

This rearrangement joins TRBV6-1 to TRBJ2-7, with 8 bases aligning to TRBD1. Germline CDR1 is MNHNS and CDR2 is SASEGT. This CDR3 is built from 15 residues. V trimming: 0 bases; J trimming: 0 bases; junction bases outside the gene matches: 1. In nucleotides, the CDR3 is TGTGCCAGCAGTGAAGCAGGGACAGGCTCCTACGAGCAGTACTTC. This translates into CASSEAGTGSYEQYF.

This chain joins TRBV11-2 and TRBJ2-3, with D possibly being TRBD2 (5 bases). CDR3 length: 15 residues. The V end was cut by 2 bases, the J end by 1 base, with 10 bases between. Germline V gene data show CDR1 as SGHAT and CDR2 as FQNNGV. The DNA of the CDR3 is TGTGCCAGCAGCTTAATAGGACTCGGCACAGATACGCAGTATTTT. Translating gives CASSLIGLGTDTQYF.

This clone was detected only a few times. This chain joins TRBV2 and TRBJ2-7; D remains ambiguous. V was shortened by 10 bases and J by 7 bases, with 17 bases between the two germline ends. The CDR3 totals 12 residues. Per germline, CDR1 SNHLY and CDR2 FYNNEI. CDR3 nucleotides: TGTGCCACTCTAGGTAGTTTCCGTGAGCAGTACTTC. Its protein is CATLGSFREQYF.

CDR3 nucleotides: TGCGCCAGCAGTGTTACAGGGGGTGCAGGCACTGAAGCTTTCTTT. Protein sequence: CASSVTGGAGTEAFF. This sequence joins TRBV10-2 and TRBJ1-1; TRBD1 matches 8 bases. The CDR3 extends over 15 amino acids. Germline assignment: CDR1 WSHSY and CDR2 SAAADI. V was pared by 4 bases and J by 4 bases, with 8 bases of the junction left unmatched.

The chain uses TRBV28 and TRBJ2-7; 7 nucleotides align to TRBD2. CDR1 is MDHEN and CDR2 is SYDVKM in the germline V gene. J lost 1 base, V lost 6 bases, and 6 bases had no gene match. This CDR3 has 14 amino acids. The DNA of the CDR3 is TGTGCCAGCAGCTCCGGGGGACTATCCTACGAGCAGTACTTC. The encoded protein is CASSSGGLSYEQYF.

V is TRBV5-1 and J is TRBJ2-7; 7 positions agree with TRBD2. In germline, CDR1 is SGHRS, CDR2 YFSETQ. This CDR3 spans 14 amino acids. V trimming: 4 bases; J trimming: 0 bases; junction bases outside the gene matches: 4. In nucleotides, the CDR3 is TGCGCCAGCAGCCCGACTAGCACCTCCTACGAGCAGTACTTC. Translation: CASSPTSTSYEQYF.

This chain links TRBV15 with TRBJ1-1, with D perhaps matching TRBD1 (6 bases). CDR1 is LNHNV, CDR2 YYDKDF, per germline (reference sequence). V gave up 3 bases and J gave up 2 bases, with 22 bases separating them. This CDR3 region has 18 residues. The CDR3 protein is CATSSRTLGQGSNTEAFF. DNA of the CDR3: TGTGCCACCAGCAGCCGAACCCTGGGACAAGGATCAAACACTGAAGCTTTCTTT.

V usage is TRBV7-6 and J usage is TRBJ2-5, with D possibly being TRBD2 (6 bases). This CDR3 region has 15 residues. The germline V and J ends were trimmed by 2 bases and 5 bases, with 15 bases remaining between them. Germline CDR1 SGHVS, CDR2 FNYEAQ. CDR3 loop: CASSLIMYGTETQYF. The CDR3 DNA reads as TGTGCCAGCAGCTTAATCATGTACGGGACTGAGACCCAGTACTTC.

The chain employs TRBV12-2 and TRBJ1-1; the table names TRBD1, a call not compared with the DNA. TRBV12-2 is flagged as a pseudogene. The CDR3 runs to 11 residues. CDR3: CASRPRGEAFF. The CDR3 region has the DNA TGTGCAAGTCGCCCCAGGGGCGAAGCTTTCTTT.

This chain uses TRBV9 with TRBJ2-7, with 10 positions matching TRBD2. Germline V gives CDR1 SGDLS, CDR2 YYNGEE. Trimming took 2 bases from V and 2 from J; bases not matched to a gene: 7. There are 16 residues in the CDR3. CDR3 in DNA: TGTGCCAGCAGCGTCAGCCGTAGCGGGAGGCCCTACGAGCAGTACTTC. This sequence encodes CASSVSRSGRPYEQYF.

The rearrangement uses TRBV6-6 and TRBJ2-6; TRBD1 agrees at 8 bases. The V and J ends lost 5 bases and 4 bases, in that order; junction bases with no gene match: 4. CDR1 MNHNY and CDR2 SVGAGI come from the germline V gene (reference sequence). The CDR3 is made up of 15 amino acids. CDR3 in amino acids: CASSGQGVGANVLTF. The CDR3 bases are TGTGCCAGCAGTGGACAGGGTGTGGGGGCCAACGTCCTGACTTTC.

The chain has TRBV7-2 and TRBJ2-7, with TRBD2 matching 10 bases. V lost 3 bases, J lost 7 bases, and 9 bases stayed unmatched. Germline assignment: CDR1 SGHTA and CDR2 FQGNSA. The CDR3 totals 15 residues. CDR3 coding DNA: TGTGCCAGCAGCTTCCAAGGGACTAGCGTGTGGGAGCAGTACTTC. It specifies CASSFQGTSVWEQYF. Full variable domain (rest looked up from reference TRBV7-2 and TRBJ2-7): GAGVSQSPSNKVTEKGKDVELRCDPISGHTALYWYRQSLGQGLEFLIYFQGNSAPDKSGLPSDRFSAERTGGSVSTLTIQRTQQEDSAVYLCASSFQGTSVWEQYFGPGTRLTVT.

The J gene is TRBJ2-5, the V gene TRBV28, with D unclear. The CDR3 spans 13 residues. Trimming pared 4 bases from V and 5 bases from J, leaving 11 bases between. Germline CDR1 reads MDHEN; CDR2 reads SYDVKM. CDR3 region: CASSSRSPETQYF. CDR3 bases: TGTGCCAGCAGTTCACGGTCCCCCGAGACCCAGTACTTC.

This sequence joins TRBV7-8 and TRBJ2-3; 8 bases fit TRBD2. Germline CDR1 is SGHVS and CDR2 is FQNEAQ. The junction had 12 bases not matched to a gene; V was cut back by 7 bases and J by 0 bases. This CDR3 region has 17 residues. For the CDR3, the DNA is TGTGCCAGCACGCGGAATAGCGGGGACCCAAGCACAGATACGCAGTATTTT. This sequence encodes CASTRNSGDPSTDTQYF.